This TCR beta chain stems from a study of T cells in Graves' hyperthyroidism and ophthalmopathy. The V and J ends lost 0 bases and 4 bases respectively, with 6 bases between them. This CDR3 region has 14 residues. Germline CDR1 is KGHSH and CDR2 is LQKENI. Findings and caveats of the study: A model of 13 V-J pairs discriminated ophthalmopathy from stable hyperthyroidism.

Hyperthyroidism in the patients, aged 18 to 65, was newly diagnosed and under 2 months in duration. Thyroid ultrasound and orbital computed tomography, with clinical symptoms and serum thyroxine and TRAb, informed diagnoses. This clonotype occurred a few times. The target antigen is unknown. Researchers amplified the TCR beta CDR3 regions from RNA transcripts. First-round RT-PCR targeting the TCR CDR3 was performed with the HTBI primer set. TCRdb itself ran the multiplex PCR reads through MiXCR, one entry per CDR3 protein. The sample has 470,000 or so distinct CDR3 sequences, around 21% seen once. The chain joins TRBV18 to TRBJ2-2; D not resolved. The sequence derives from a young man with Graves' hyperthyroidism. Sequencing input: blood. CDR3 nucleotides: TGTGCCAGCTCACCACCGACCCCCACCGGGGAGCTGTTTTTT. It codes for CASSPPTPTGELFF.